This record covers a single T cell receptor (beta chain). This sample was included in a study of blood T cell repertoires in COVID-19. Study in general: Material from acute and convalescent COVID-19 was sourced from the United States, Italy and Spain. Sources were T cells, B-cell-depleted T cells, or PBMCs; the material itself was cDNA or gDNA.

As handled by the study authors: Amplifying reference gene primers gave estimates of nucleated cell counts. Repertoires were generated with immunoSEQ multiplex PCR, while TCRdb's copy carries only in-frame clones and drops some. V, J and clone size are those of that table, while D and trimming were read from the DNA. The sample records tens of thousands of clones, about nine tenths being singletons. The CDR3 runs to 15 residues. The germline V gene has CDR1 MNHEY and CDR2 SMNVEV (reference sequence). V lost 3 bases to trimming and J lost 5 bases; unmatched junction nucleotides: 2. The rearrangement uses TRBV27 and TRBJ1-6, with 9 bases that match TRBD1. This receptor was taken from a man aged 35 to 55 with acute or convalescent COVID-19. The sequencing input was peripheral blood. CDR3 in DNA: TGTGCCAGCAGTTTGCGACAGGGGGATAATTCACCCCTCCACTTT. Translated, it gives CASSLRQGDNSPLHF.